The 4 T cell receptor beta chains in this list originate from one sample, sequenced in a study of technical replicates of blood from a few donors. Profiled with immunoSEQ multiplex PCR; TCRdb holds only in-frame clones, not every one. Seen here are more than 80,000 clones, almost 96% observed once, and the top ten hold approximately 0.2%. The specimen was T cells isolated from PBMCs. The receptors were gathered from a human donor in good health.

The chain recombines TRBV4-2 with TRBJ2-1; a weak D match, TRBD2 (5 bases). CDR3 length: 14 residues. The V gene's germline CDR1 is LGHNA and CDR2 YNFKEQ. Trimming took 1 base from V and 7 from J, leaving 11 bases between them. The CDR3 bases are TGTGCCAGCAGCCAAGCTTGGCTAGCAAATGAGCAGTTCTTC. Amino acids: CASSQAWLANEQFF.

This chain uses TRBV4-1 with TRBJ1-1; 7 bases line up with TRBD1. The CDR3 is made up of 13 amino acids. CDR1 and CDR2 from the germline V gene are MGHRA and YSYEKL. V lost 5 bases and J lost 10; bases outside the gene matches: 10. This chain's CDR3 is CASSAETGQAAFF. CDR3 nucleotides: TGCGCCAGCAGCGCCGAGACAGGGCAAGCAGCTTTCTTT.

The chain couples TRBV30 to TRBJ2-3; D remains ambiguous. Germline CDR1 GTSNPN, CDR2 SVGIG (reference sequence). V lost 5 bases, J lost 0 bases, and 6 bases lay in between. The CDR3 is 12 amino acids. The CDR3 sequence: CAWGRSTDTQYF. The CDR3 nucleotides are TGTGCCTGGGGCAGAAGCACAGATACGCAGTATTTT.

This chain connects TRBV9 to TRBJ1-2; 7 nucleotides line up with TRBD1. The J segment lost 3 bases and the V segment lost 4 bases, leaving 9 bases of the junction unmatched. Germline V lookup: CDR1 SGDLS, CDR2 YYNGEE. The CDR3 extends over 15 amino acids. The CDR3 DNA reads TGTGCCAGCAGCTCGTTTGGAGGGGGCCACTATGGCTACACCTTC. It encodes CASSSFGGGHYGYTF.